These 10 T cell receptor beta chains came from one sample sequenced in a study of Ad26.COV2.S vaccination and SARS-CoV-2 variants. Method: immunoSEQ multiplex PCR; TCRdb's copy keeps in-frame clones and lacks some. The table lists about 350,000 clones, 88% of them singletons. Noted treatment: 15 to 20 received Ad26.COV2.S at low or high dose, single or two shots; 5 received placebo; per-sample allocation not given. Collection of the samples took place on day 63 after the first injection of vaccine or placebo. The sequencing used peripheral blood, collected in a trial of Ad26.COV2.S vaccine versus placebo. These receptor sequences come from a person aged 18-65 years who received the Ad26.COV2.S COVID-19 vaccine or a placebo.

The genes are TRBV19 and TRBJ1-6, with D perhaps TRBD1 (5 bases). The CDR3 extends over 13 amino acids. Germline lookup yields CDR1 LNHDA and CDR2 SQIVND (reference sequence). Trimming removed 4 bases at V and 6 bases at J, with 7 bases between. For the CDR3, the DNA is TGTGCCAGTAGTACGGGGGGTAATTCACCCCTCCACTTT. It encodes CASSTGGNSPLHF. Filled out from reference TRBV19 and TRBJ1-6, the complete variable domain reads DGGITQSPKYLFRKEGQNVTLSCEQNLNHDAMYWYRQDPGQGLRLIYYSQIVNDFQKGDIAEGYSVSREKKESFPLTVTSAQKNPTAFYLCASSTGGNSPLHFGNGTRLTVT.

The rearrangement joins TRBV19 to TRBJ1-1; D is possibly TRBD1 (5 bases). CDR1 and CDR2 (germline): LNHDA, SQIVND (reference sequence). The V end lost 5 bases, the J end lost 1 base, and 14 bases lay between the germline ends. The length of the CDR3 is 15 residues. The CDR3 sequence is CASSPDRDRNTEAFF. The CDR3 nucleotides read TGTGCCAGTAGTCCGGACCGGGACCGGAACACTGAAGCTTTCTTT.

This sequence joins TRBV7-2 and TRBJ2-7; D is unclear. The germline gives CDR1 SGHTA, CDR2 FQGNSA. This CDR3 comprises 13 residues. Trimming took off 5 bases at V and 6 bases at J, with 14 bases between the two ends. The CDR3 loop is CASSPIRESEQYF. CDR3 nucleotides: TGTGCCAGCAGCCCCATTCGAGAGAGCGAGCAGTACTTC.

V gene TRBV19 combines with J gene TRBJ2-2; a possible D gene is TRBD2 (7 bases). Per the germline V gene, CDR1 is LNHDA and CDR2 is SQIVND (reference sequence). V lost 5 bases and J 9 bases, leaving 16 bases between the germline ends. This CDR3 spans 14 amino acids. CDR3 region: CASSATGGGRELFF. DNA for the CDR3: TGTGCCAGTAGTGCGACAGGCGGGGGCCGGGAGCTGTTTTTT.

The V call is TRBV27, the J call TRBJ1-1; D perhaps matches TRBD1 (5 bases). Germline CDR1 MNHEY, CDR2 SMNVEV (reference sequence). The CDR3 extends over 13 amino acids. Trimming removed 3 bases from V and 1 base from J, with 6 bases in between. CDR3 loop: CASSLTANTEAFF. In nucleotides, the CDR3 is TGTGCCAGCAGTTTGACAGCGAACACTGAAGCTTTCTTT.

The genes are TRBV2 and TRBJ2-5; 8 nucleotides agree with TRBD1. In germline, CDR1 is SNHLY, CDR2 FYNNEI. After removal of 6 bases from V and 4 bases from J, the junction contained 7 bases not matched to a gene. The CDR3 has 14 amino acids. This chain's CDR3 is CASSVGQGAETQYF. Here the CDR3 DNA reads TGTGCCAGCAGCGTCGGACAGGGCGCAGAGACCCAGTACTTC.

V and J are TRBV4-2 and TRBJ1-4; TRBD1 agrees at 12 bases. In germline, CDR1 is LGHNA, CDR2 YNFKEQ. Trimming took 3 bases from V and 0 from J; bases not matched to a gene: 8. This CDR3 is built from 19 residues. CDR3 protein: CASSHFRDRGRSTNEKLFF. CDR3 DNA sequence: TGTGCCAGCAGCCACTTCCGGGACAGGGGGCGATCAACTAATGAAAAACTGTTTTTT.

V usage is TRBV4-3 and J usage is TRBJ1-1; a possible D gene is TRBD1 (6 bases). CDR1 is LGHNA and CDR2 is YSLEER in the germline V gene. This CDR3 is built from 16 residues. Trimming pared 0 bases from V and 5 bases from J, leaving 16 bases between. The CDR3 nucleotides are TGCGCCAGCAGCCAAGATGACAGGCCCCTTAGGACTGAAGCTTTCTTT. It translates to CASSQDDRPLRTEAFF.

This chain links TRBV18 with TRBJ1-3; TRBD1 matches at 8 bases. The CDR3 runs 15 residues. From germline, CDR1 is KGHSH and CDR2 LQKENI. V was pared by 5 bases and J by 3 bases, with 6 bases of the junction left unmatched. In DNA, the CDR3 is TGTGCCAGCTCAGCACAGGGGGAAGGTGGAAACACCATATATTTT. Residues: CASSAQGEGGNTIYF.

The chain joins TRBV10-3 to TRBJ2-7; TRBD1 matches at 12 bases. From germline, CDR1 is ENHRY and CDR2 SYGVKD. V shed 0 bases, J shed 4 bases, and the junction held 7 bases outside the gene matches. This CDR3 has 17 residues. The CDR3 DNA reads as TGTGCCATCAGTGAGTCGTTAGGGACAGGGGGCAGGTACGAGCAGTACTTC. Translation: CAISESLGTGGRYEQYF.